A selection of T cell receptor beta chains follows, all from one sample in a study of cytomegalovirus exposure and HLA in healthy donors. Sequencing used immunoSEQ multiplex PCR; TCRdb keeps in-frame clones, though not all of them. This table holds 190,000 or so clones, 80% found once. Source material: PBMCs. The receptor set was obtained from a boy aged 10-17 years in good health and CMV-seronegative. CDR3s include the opening cysteine and the closing phenylalanine or tryptophan. D genes are given only for firm matches. Size is stated for part of the rows, as once, few or many counts, or as a class when the clone is expanded.

d_call: .
v_call: TRBV30
j_call: TRBJ2-1
clone_size: .
cdr3_aa: CAWNPDNSYNEQFF
cdr3_nt: TGTGCCTGGAATCCGGACAACTCCTACAATGAGCAGTTCTTC

d_call: TRBD1
v_call: TRBV29-1
j_call: TRBJ2-7
clone_size: .
cdr3_aa: CSVDTGTGGYEQYF
cdr3_nt: TGCAGCGTCGATACCGGGACAGGGGGCTACGAGCAGTACTTC

d_call: .
v_call: TRBV6-4
j_call: TRBJ2-1
clone_size: .
cdr3_aa: CASSDPGDGHEQFF
cdr3_nt: TGTGCCAGCAGTGACCCGGGAGACGGCCATGAGCAGTTCTTC

d_call: TRBD2
v_call: TRBV7-9
j_call: TRBJ2-5
clone_size: .
cdr3_aa: CASSLIGTSRQETQYF
cdr3_nt: TGTGCCAGCAGCTTAATCGGGACTAGCCGCCAAGAGACCCAGTACTTC

d_call: TRBD1
v_call: TRBV6-5
j_call: TRBJ1-4
clone_size: few
cdr3_aa: CASSYSRGLGDEKLFF
cdr3_nt: TGTGCCAGCAGTTACTCGAGGGGGCTGGGGGATGAAAAACTGTTTTTT

d_call: .
v_call: TRBV7-3
j_call: TRBJ2-5
clone_size: .
cdr3_aa: CASSPGSQETQYF
cdr3_nt: TGTGCCAGCAGCCCAGGGTCCCAAGAGACCCAGTACTTC

d_call: TRBD1
v_call: TRBV27
j_call: TRBJ1-4
clone_size: .
cdr3_aa: CASSLLVRDRVNEKLFF
cdr3_nt: TGTGCCAGCAGTTTGTTGGTCAGGGACAGGGTTAATGAAAAACTGTTTTTT

d_call: TRBD2
v_call: TRBV2
j_call: TRBJ2-1
clone_size: .
cdr3_aa: CASKVLSGGASSYNEQFF
cdr3_nt: TGTGCCAGCAAAGTTCTGTCCGGGGGGGCAAGCTCCTACAATGAGCAGTTCTTC

d_call: .
v_call: TRBV30
j_call: TRBJ1-1
clone_size: .
cdr3_aa: CAWTLELEAFF
cdr3_nt: TGTGCCTGGACCCTAGAGCTTGAAGCTTTCTTT

d_call: .
v_call: TRBV12-5
j_call: TRBJ1-5
clone_size: few
cdr3_aa: CASGLSQGQYQPQHF
cdr3_nt: TGTGCTAGTGGTTTGAGTCAGGGACAATATCAGCCCCAGCATTTT

d_call: .
v_call: TRBV16
j_call: TRBJ1-1
clone_size: .
cdr3_aa: CASSQLGAGSEAFF
cdr3_nt: TGTGCCAGCAGCCAACTGGGAGCGGGATCTGAAGCTTTCTTT

d_call: .
v_call: TRBV19
j_call: TRBJ1-1
clone_size: .
cdr3_aa: CASSPPRGAGLNTEAFF
cdr3_nt: TGTGCCAGTAGTCCGCCACGGGGGGCCGGGCTGAACACTGAAGCTTTCTTT

d_call: .
v_call: TRBV5-1
j_call: TRBJ2-7
clone_size: .
cdr3_aa: CASSAVAGPYEQYF
cdr3_nt: TGCGCCAGCAGCGCGGTAGCCGGCCCCTACGAGCAGTACTTC

d_call: .
v_call: TRBV7-9
j_call: TRBJ1-3
clone_size: .
cdr3_aa: CASSPPPGGVFSGNTIYF
cdr3_nt: TGTGCCAGCAGCCCGCCCCCCGGCGGGGTATTCTCTGGAAACACCATATATTTT